This T cell receptor (beta chain) is from a study of memory CD4+ T cells and cytomegalovirus serostatus. Note on this clone: Its antigen is not known.

The sort gate was single viable CD3+CD4+CD8-CD45RO+ cells for memory CD4+ T cells. Original handling: Out-of-frame sequences were removed, leaving 2 million or so distinct TCRbeta sequences. Generated by immunoSEQ multiplex PCR, the TCRdb table keeps only in-frame clones and is missing some. D and trimming were read from the DNA, whereas the V and J calls and clone size are those reported in that table. This sample has under 55,000 clones, with just under 80% found just once. Study observations and caveats: Median bootstrapped AUC for CMV status was about 0.95 originally, approximately 0.91 US-trained.

The sample taken for sequencing was memory CD4+ T cells from blood. This TCR came from an adult in good health and CMV-seronegative.

CDR3: CASNRDPRDTQYF. DNA for the CDR3: TGTGCCAGCAACCGGGACCCCAGGGATACGCAGTATTTT. This chain links TRBV2 with TRBJ2-3; D tentatively reads TRBD1 or TRBD2 (5 bases each). The CDR3 totals 13 residues. CDR1 is SNHLY, CDR2 FYNNEI, per germline. V dropped 7 bases and J dropped 6 bases, with 14 bases sitting between them.